The text below deals with one T cell receptor beta chain. The antigen is unknown. The data were produced by immunoSEQ multiplex PCR, yet TCRdb's version contains in-frame clones alone and is incomplete. The sample shows about 94,000 clones, 80% to 95% of them seen only once. V lost 4 bases to trimming and J lost 3 bases; unmatched junction nucleotides: 11. The V gene's germline CDR1 is SGHRS and CDR2 YFSETQ. The CDR3 spans 16 residues. The record originates from a study of Tregs in tolerant kidney transplant recipients. Study-wide points: The small number of patients limits these findings pending further validation. Antigen-driven expansion was suggested because donor-specific Tregs expanded more than all Tregs in tolerant patients.

The chain has TRBV5-1 and TRBJ2-3; 7 nucleotides match TRBD1. Sequences were derived from CD4+ T cells from blood, sampled before the transplant. The clonotype was recovered from a human donor who received a combined kidney and bone marrow transplant. The CDR3, as DNA: TGCGCCAGCAGCCAAGAACAGGGGAAGTGGACAGATACGCAGTATTTT. This codes for CASSQEQGKWTDTQYF.